Included here is one T cell receptor (beta chain) sequence, with context. Its target is not known. Deletions cut 3 bases from V and 8 bases from J, with 10 bases between. The CDR3 extends over 12 amino acids. Germline values: CDR1 MNHEY, CDR2 SMNVEV (reference sequence). These data originate in a study of shared clonotypes between healthy human individuals. Whole-study findings and limits: The sharing of approximately 4.6% of naive CD4 clonotypes was seen across several donors.

Naive CD8 cells comprised CD45RO-negative, CCR7-positively selected cells, excluding terminally differentiated effector memory CD45RA+ cells. Study processing details: Because ImmunoSEQ provided only junction sequences with no quality scores, the filtering differed. Sequencing used immunoSEQ multiplex PCR; TCRdb keeps in-frame clones, though not all of them. V and J calls and clone size are copied from that table; D and trimming were computed from the DNA. The profile shows some 2 million clones, approximately 94% of them singletons. The sequencing input was naive CD8+ T cells sorted from blood. This clonotype was sampled from a man aged 18-30 years in good health. The V gene is TRBV27, the J gene TRBJ1-2; D ambiguous. This CDR3 reads CASSFIGEGYTF. The CDR3 DNA reads as TGTGCCAGCAGTTTTATCGGCGAGGGCTACACCTTC.